The 29 T cell receptor beta chains below all came from one sample that was sequenced in a study of PD-1 blockade in classical Hodgkin lymphoma. The sample's time point: cycle 4 day 1 (C4D1), after more than five weeks of nivolumab. There was relapse after autologous stem cell transplantation in every patient, and there was variation in brentuximab vedotin exposure. Purification of CD4+ T cells from thawed PBMCs was performed via magnetic negative selection. The repertoire was sequenced with immunoSEQ multiplex PCR; TCRdb's copy has only in-frame clones and lacks some. The sample contains 25,000 to 30,000 clones, roughly nine tenths of which appear only once. This sample comprised CD4+ T cells from blood, obtained before the fourth cycle of nivolumab. These receptors were collected from a human donor with classical Hodgkin lymphoma.

This clone is a singleton in its sample. The rearrangement uses TRBV4-1 and TRBJ2-3, with TRBD2 matching 7 bases. V was pared by 0 bases and J by 5 bases, with 8 bases of the junction left unmatched. Germline V gene sequence: CDR1 MGHRA, CDR2 YSYEKL. The CDR3 sequence is 16 residues long. The CDR3 region is CASSQDPAGAKDTQYF. CDR3 in DNA: TGCGCCAGCAGCCAAGACCCCGCGGGAGCGAAAGATACGCAGTATTTT.

V and J are TRBV14 and TRBJ1-2, with D possibly TRBD1 on 6 matching bases. Germline V gives CDR1 SGHDN, CDR2 FVKESK. This CDR3 spans 15 amino acids. V gave up 1 base and J gave up 6 bases, with 15 bases separating them. CDR3 sequence (DNA): TGTGCCAGCAGCCAAGTTCCGGGACACTTCGATGGCTACACCTTC. Its protein is CASSQVPGHFDGYTF.

This rearrangement joins TRBV13 to TRBJ2-7; maybe TRBD1 (7 bases). The CDR3 loop spans 15 amino acids. Germline-derived CDR1 and CDR2 are PRHDT and FYEKMQ (reference sequence). Trimming removed 3 bases from V and 3 bases from J, with 15 bases in between. The CDR3 loop reads CASSFPGQGGYEQYF. DNA for the CDR3: TGTGCCAGCAGCTTCCCAGGCCAGGGGGGCTACGAGCAGTACTTC.

The V gene is TRBV10-2, the J gene TRBJ1-5; TRBD1 matches at 10 bases. CDR1 is WSHSY, CDR2 SAAADI, per germline. The CDR3 has 16 amino acids. The trim removed 2 bases at V and 7 bases at J, leaving 8 bases unmatched. The CDR3 bases are TGCGCCAGCAGTGAGAACCGGGACAGGGGACGCCAGCCCCAGCATTTT. This codes for CASSENRDRGRQPQHF.

The chain combines TRBV27 with TRBJ2-3; D possibly matches TRBD1 or TRBD2 (6 bases each). Trimming removed 8 bases from V and 2 bases from J, with 14 bases in between. The germline CDR1 and CDR2 sequences are MNHEY and SMNVEV (reference sequence). The CDR3 is made up of 14 amino acids. The chain's CDR3 is CASRGRGFTDTQYF. In DNA, the CDR3 is TGTGCCAGCCGGGGGCGCGGGTTCACAGATACGCAGTATTTT.

V and J are TRBV7-9 and TRBJ1-5; tentative D call: TRBD1 (5 bases). V dropped 1 base and J dropped 9 bases, with 10 bases sitting between them. Germline CDR1 reads SEHNR; CDR2 reads FQNEAQ (reference sequence). The CDR3 length is 13 residues. CDR3 DNA: TGTGCCAGCAGCTTAGGAGGGGATAGGCCCCAGCATTTT. Protein: CASSLGGDRPQHF.

The CDR3 loop is CASSVDPRDTEAFF. As DNA, the CDR3 is TGTGCCAGCAGCGTAGATCCGAGGGACACTGAAGCTTTCTTT. The rearrangement joins TRBV9 to TRBJ1-1; D unresolved. Trimming cost V 0 bases and J 3 bases, with 9 bases left between them. The CDR3 totals 14 residues. The germline V gene encodes CDR1 SGDLS and CDR2 YYNGEE.

This clone was found once. CDR3 region: CASSSFRGSMNTEAFF. DNA of the CDR3: TGTGCCAGCAGTTCCTTCAGGGGATCCATGAACACTGAAGCTTTCTTT. V and J are TRBV27 and TRBJ1-1, with D perhaps TRBD1 (6 bases). CDR1 MNHEY and CDR2 SMNVEV come from the germline V gene (reference sequence). The CDR3 runs to 16 residues. V dropped 4 bases and J dropped 0 bases, with 15 bases sitting between them.

J is TRBJ1-1 and V is TRBV18; unclear D gene. The V end lost 4 bases, the J end lost 1 base, and 7 bases lay between the germline ends. Germline V CDR1 and CDR2: KGHSH, LQKENI. The CDR3 loop spans 13 amino acids. Here the CDR3 reads CASSLTGNTEAFF. CDR3 in DNA: TGTGCCAGCTCACTCACCGGGAACACTGAAGCTTTCTTT. Using reference TRBV18 and TRBJ1-1 for the parts outside the CDR3, the full variable domain is NAGVMQNPRHLVRRRGQEARLRCSPMKGHSHVYWYRQLPEEGLKFMVYLQKENIIDESGMPKERFSAEFPKEGPSILRIQQVVRGDSAAYFCASSLTGNTEAFFGQGTRLTVV.

This clone was seen a handful of times. The J gene is TRBJ1-2, the V gene TRBV21-1; TRBD1 was called by the table and not checked on the DNA. TRBV21-1 is tagged as a pseudogene. The CDR3 has 15 amino acids. CDR3 nucleotides: TGTGCCAGCAGCAACTCCGGGACAGGGGACTGTGGCTACACCTTC. This gives the protein CASSNSGTGDCGYTF.

The chain is built from TRBV5-1 and TRBJ2-7; D is uncertain. The CDR3 is 13 amino acids. In germline, CDR1 is SGHRS, CDR2 YFSETQ. The V end was cut by 4 bases, the J end by 4 bases, with 12 bases between. CDR3 amino acids: CASSQEGRYEQYF. CDR3 in DNA: TGCGCCAGCAGCCAGGAAGGAAGGTACGAGCAGTACTTC.

This clone was counted once. The genes are TRBV4-1 and TRBJ2-5; no firm D call. TRBJ2-7 matches the DNA end more closely, so the J call is doubtful. This CDR3 is 14 amino acids long. Germline loops: CDR1 MGHRA, CDR2 YSYEKL. CDR3 residues: CASRPGSSSYEQYF. CDR3 nucleotides: TGCGCCAGCCGTCCAGGATCGAGCTCCTACGAGCAGTACTTC.

The rearrangement links TRBV7-6 to TRBJ2-6, with D unresolved. V gave up 0 bases and J gave up 2 bases, with 8 bases separating them. The germline gives CDR1 SGHVS, CDR2 FNYEAQ. The CDR3 totals 16 residues. CDR3 sequence (DNA): TGTGCCAGCAGCTTAGCGACGGTCGCTGGGGCCAACGTCCTGACTTTC. This sequence encodes CASSLATVAGANVLTF.

The chain links TRBV4-1 to TRBJ2-5, with 8 bases that match TRBD1. Losses at the gene ends were 4 bases for V and 4 bases for J; bases not matched to a gene: 5. The CDR3 is made up of 14 amino acids. Germline values: CDR1 MGHRA, CDR2 YSYEKL. The CDR3 bases are TGCGCCAGCAGCCGAGGACAGGGAGGAGAGACCCAGTACTTC. Protein product: CASSRGQGGETQYF.

The chain links TRBV4-2 to TRBJ2-7; weak D call: TRBD1 (6 bases). From germline, CDR1 is LGHNA and CDR2 YNFKEQ. Trimming pared 3 bases from V and 2 bases from J, leaving 11 bases between. CDR3 length equals 14 residues. The CDR3 sequence is CASSQNRETYEQYF. In DNA form, the CDR3 reads TGTGCCAGCAGCCAGAACAGGGAGACCTACGAGCAGTACTTC.

This clone occurred once. The chain couples TRBV2 to TRBJ2-4; either TRBD1 or TRBD2 may fit D (5 bases each). The length of the CDR3 is 15 residues. The germline CDR1 and CDR2 sequences are SNHLY and FYNNEI. With 7 bases removed from V and 1 base from J, the gap between germline ends came to 14 bases. Here the CDR3 reads CASKEAGFAKNIQYF. The DNA for the CDR3 is TGTGCCAGCAAGGAGGCAGGGTTCGCCAAAAACATTCAGTACTTC.

This clone came up once. The DNA for the CDR3 is TGCGCCAGCACCCAAGCGGGGGGGCTCGTTGGCGGTGAGCAGTTCTTC. This codes for CASTQAGGLVGGEQFF. The V and J genes are TRBV5-1 and TRBJ2-1; 10 bases are a match to TRBD2. This CDR3 spans 16 amino acids. With 6 bases clipped from V and 9 bases from J, the junction kept 15 bases outside the gene matches. Looked up from germline, CDR1 is SGHRS and CDR2 is YFSETQ. The full variable domain, in which reference TRBV5-1 and TRBJ2-1 provide the parts outside the CDR3, is KAGVTQTPRYLIKTRGQQVTLSCSPISGHRSVSWYQQTPGQGLQFLFEYFSETQRNKGNFPGRFSGRQFSNSRSEMNVSTLELGDSALYLCASTQAGGLVGGEQFFGPGTRLTVL.

The chain links TRBV28 to TRBJ2-4, with 7 bases identical to TRBD1. The CDR3 consists of 13 residues. Germline CDR1 MDHEN, CDR2 SYDVKM. Losses at the gene ends were 5 bases for V and 5 bases for J; bases not matched to a gene: 3. The CDR3 loop reads CASSPGQQNIQYF. The CDR3 bases are TGTGCCAGCAGTCCGGGACAGCAAAACATTCAGTACTTC.

The chain has TRBV7-9 and TRBJ2-5; 9 positions match TRBD1. CDR1 and CDR2 (germline): SEHNR, FQNEAQ (reference sequence). Losses at the gene ends were 5 bases for V and 5 bases for J; bases not matched to a gene: 6. CDR3 length: 14 residues. The CDR3 sequence is CASSMGQGLETQYF. CDR3 sequence (DNA): TGTGCCAGCAGCATGGGACAGGGCCTGGAGACCCAGTACTTC.

The chain recombines TRBV18 with TRBJ2-4; D is unresolved. The CDR3 covers 13 residues. Between the trimmed V and J ends, which lost 2 bases and 7 bases, there was a span of 9 bases. From germline, CDR1 is KGHSH and CDR2 LQKENI. The CDR3 DNA reads TGTGCCAGCTCACCATCCCCAGAGAACATTCAGTACTTC. Amino acids: CASSPSPENIQYF. The whole variable domain, remainder taken from reference TRBV18 and TRBJ2-4, is NAGVMQNPRHLVRRRGQEARLRCSPMKGHSHVYWYRQLPEEGLKFMVYLQKENIIDESGMPKERFSAEFPKEGPSILRIQQVVRGDSAAYFCASSPSPENIQYFGAGTRLSVL.

CDR3 sequence reads: CASSLPGSSYEQYF. The CDR3 coding sequence is TGCGCCAGCAGCCTCCCAGGGAGTTCCTACGAGCAGTACTTC. This chain links TRBV5-1 with TRBJ2-7; D possibly uses TRBD1 or TRBD2 (5 bases each). CDR1 is SGHRS and CDR2 is YFSETQ in the germline V gene. The CDR3 is 14 residues long. Trimming stripped 4 bases from V and 1 base from J, with 12 bases between.

The chain recombines TRBV7-8 with TRBJ1-4; D is possibly TRBD1 (6 bases). The CDR3 is 14 residues long. V was shortened by 5 bases and J by 11 bases, with 18 bases between the two germline ends. Germline V gives CDR1 SGHVS, CDR2 FQNEAQ. The DNA for the CDR3 is TGTGCCAGCAGCCCAGCGACAGGTGAGGATAAACTGTTTTTT. Its protein is CASSPATGEDKLFF.

This chain links TRBV6-1 with TRBJ1-4; D not certain. The germline V and J ends were trimmed by 3 bases and 10 bases, with 12 bases remaining between them. Germline V lookup: CDR1 MNHNS, CDR2 SASEGT. The CDR3 is 13 residues long. CDR3 region: CASSEDLGGKLFF. Written as DNA, the CDR3 is TGTGCCAGCAGTGAGGACCTAGGAGGAAAACTGTTTTTT.

The rearrangement uses TRBV28 and TRBJ1-5; no firm D call. V dropped 6 bases and J dropped 0 bases, with 6 bases sitting between them. The CDR3 totals 13 residues. Germline V CDR1 and CDR2: MDHEN, SYDVKM. CDR3 residues: CASRGFSNQPQHF. CDR3 bases: TGTGCCAGCAGGGGTTTTAGCAATCAGCCCCAGCATTTT.

The chain employs TRBV28 and TRBJ2-5; possibly TRBD2 for D (6 bases). Germline loops: CDR1 MDHEN, CDR2 SYDVKM. The CDR3 totals 14 residues. The V gene lost 5 bases and the J gene lost 7 bases, with 17 bases spanning the gap. CDR3 residues: CASSQGGTLGTQYF. The CDR3 coding sequence is TGTGCCAGCAGTCAAGGCGGGACTTTGGGGACCCAGTACTTC.

A single count supports this clone. The V gene is TRBV4-1, the J gene TRBJ2-5; D remains ambiguous. The J call may be wrong; the DNA end is better matched by TRBJ2-7. The CDR3 consists of 13 residues. In germline, CDR1 is MGHRA, CDR2 YSYEKL. CDR3 DNA: TGCGCCAGCAGCCGAAGCTCCGAATACGAGCAGTACTTC. Residues: CASSRSSEYEQYF.

The chain has TRBV7-9 and TRBJ2-6; 7 bases are shared with TRBD1. Germline V gene data show CDR1 as SEHNR and CDR2 as FQNEAQ (reference sequence). The CDR3 consists of 18 residues. The V gene end was trimmed by 5 bases and the J gene end by 2 bases; junction bases not matched to a gene: 12. In nucleotides, the CDR3 is TGTGCCAGCAGCCGCCTTACAGGGGATGGTCCTGGGGCCAACGTCCTGACTTTC. It specifies CASSRLTGDGPGANVLTF.

This clone was counted only a few times. The rearrangement joins TRBV19 to TRBJ2-7; possibly TRBD1 for D (5 bases). The CDR3 spans 13 residues. The V gene's germline CDR1 is LNHDA and CDR2 SQIVND (reference sequence). The V gene lost 3 bases and the J gene lost 7 bases, with 13 bases spanning the gap. This chain's CDR3 is CASSMERGGEQYF. The DNA for the CDR3 is TGTGCCAGTAGTATGGAAAGGGGCGGTGAGCAGTACTTC.

V and J are TRBV2 and TRBJ2-1; TRBD2 agrees at 9 bases. V dropped 8 bases and J dropped 8; count of bases not matched to a gene: 4. The CDR3 spans 12 residues. CDR1 SNHLY and CDR2 FYNNEI come from the germline V gene. CDR3 sequence: CASGGLAHEQFF. Here the CDR3 DNA reads TGTGCCAGCGGGGGACTAGCCCATGAGCAGTTCTTC.